The 13 T cell receptor beta chains listed next were all sequenced from one sample in a study of immune cell composition in non-small cell lung cancer. This table comes from immunoSEQ multiplex PCR, and its TCRdb copy is limited to in-frame clones, with some not included. Here the sample spans about 6,700 clones, 70% being singletons. Input material: lung tumor tissue. The source is a human donor with non-small cell lung cancer.

V usage is TRBV5-1 and J usage is TRBJ2-7, with 11 bases lining up with TRBD1. The CDR3 is 16 amino acids. The ends lost 0 bases at V and 3 bases at J; junction bases unmatched: 5. The germline gives CDR1 SGHRS, CDR2 YFSETQ. CDR3 loop: CASSLGGTGGGYEQYF. In DNA form, the CDR3 reads TGCGCCAGCAGCTTGGGGGGGACAGGGGGTGGCTACGAGCAGTACTTC.

The chain carries TRBV28 and TRBJ1-1; TRBD1 agrees at 7 bases. V lost 4 bases, J lost 4 bases, and 3 bases stayed unmatched. The CDR3 has 13 amino acids. Germline V gene lookup returns CDR1 MDHEN and CDR2 SYDVKM. The CDR3 spells CASSSPGGTEAFF. CDR3 bases: TGTGCCAGCAGTTCCCCAGGGGGCACTGAAGCTTTCTTT.

The chain uses TRBV5-1 and TRBJ2-3; D is ambiguous. The CDR3 has 12 amino acids. The germline V and J ends were trimmed by 1 base and 3 bases, with 3 bases remaining between them. The germline V gene has CDR1 SGHRS and CDR2 YFSETQ. The CDR3 bases are TGCGCCAGCAGCTTGTATACAGATACGCAGTATTTT. Its translation is CASSLYTDTQYF.

The chain carries TRBV14 and TRBJ2-4; 9 bases are shared with TRBD1. V shed 5 bases, J shed 9 bases, and the junction held 11 bases outside the gene matches. The CDR3 is 15 amino acids. Germline V gives CDR1 SGHDN, CDR2 FVKESK. The CDR3 is CASSAQQGAPGIQYF. CDR3 DNA sequence: TGTGCCAGCAGCGCCCAACAGGGGGCGCCGGGCATTCAGTACTTC.

This clone was found a few times. The chain recombines TRBV7-8 with TRBJ1-5; D is unresolved. Per germline, CDR1 SGHVS and CDR2 FQNEAQ. V dropped 1 base and J dropped 5 bases, with 6 bases sitting between them. The CDR3 runs to 13 residues. CDR3 in DNA: TGTGCCAGCAGCTTAGGGCTCGATCAGCCCCAGCATTTT. Protein sequence: CASSLGLDQPQHF.

This chain joins TRBV28 and TRBJ1-2, with D perhaps matching TRBD1 (5 bases). V lost 2 bases and J lost 7, with 17 bases in between. The CDR3 totals 15 residues. CDR1 and CDR2 from the germline V gene are MDHEN and SYDVKM. This CDR3 is CASSLESWRGGGYTF. The DNA of the CDR3 is TGTGCCAGCAGTTTAGAGTCGTGGCGGGGGGGTGGCTACACCTTC.

The chain couples TRBV29-1 to TRBJ2-7, with a weak D call TRBD2 (6 bases). The CDR3 loop spans 12 amino acids. Germline CDR1 SQVTM, CDR2 ANQGSEA. V was trimmed by 3 bases and J by 5 bases, leaving 11 bases between them. CDR3 coding DNA: TGCAGCGTTGACGGAGGGTTCCACGAGCAGTACTTC. Translated, it gives CSVDGGFHEQYF.

The chain has TRBV7-9 and TRBJ2-6; no definite D call. CDR3 size: 15 residues. Germline V CDR1 and CDR2: SEHNR, FQNEAQ (reference sequence). Trimming removed 2 bases at V and 0 bases at J, with 5 bases between. CDR3 amino acids: CASSLRASGANVLTF. The CDR3 bases are TGTGCCAGCAGCTTACGCGCCTCTGGGGCCAACGTCCTGACTTTC.

The J gene is TRBJ1-3, the V gene TRBV30, with a possible D match to TRBD1 (5 bases). Trimming took 0 bases from V and 4 from J, leaving 16 bases between them. This CDR3 has 16 amino acids. Germline CDR1 and CDR2: GTSNPN and SVGIG (reference sequence). This CDR3 is CAWSVRDSLGGNTIYF. For the CDR3, the DNA is TGTGCCTGGAGTGTCCGAGACAGCTTGGGGGGAAACACCATATATTTT.

The gene calls are TRBV6-6 and TRBJ1-6; TRBD1 agrees at 8 bases. CDR1 and CDR2 from the germline V gene are MNHNY and SVGAGI (reference sequence). The CDR3 length is 13 residues. After removal of 2 bases from V and 19 bases from J, the junction contained 10 bases not matched to a gene. As DNA, the CDR3 is TGTGCCAGCAGTTACGGACAGGGCTATGAAAAACACTTT. This translates into CASSYGQGYEKHF.

This chain links TRBV19 with TRBJ1-2; the D gene is possibly TRBD1 (6 bases). V was cut by 4 bases and J by 9 bases, with 18 bases left in between. This CDR3 contains 14 residues. Germline V CDR1 and CDR2: LNHDA, SQIVND (reference sequence). CDR3 loop: CASSTDLSGARYTF. The CDR3, as DNA: TGTGCCAGTAGTACGGACCTCTCAGGGGCTCGCTACACCTTC.

V gene TRBV5-1 combines with J gene TRBJ2-1; 8 bases fit TRBD2. CDR1 SGHRS and CDR2 YFSETQ come from the germline V gene. The J segment lost 4 bases and the V segment lost 6 bases, leaving 9 bases of the junction unmatched. This CDR3 is built from 15 residues. The CDR3 region is CASIASGGAYNEQFF. CDR3 nucleotide sequence: TGCGCCAGCATAGCTTCGGGGGGGGCTTACAATGAGCAGTTCTTC.

The rearrangement links TRBV2 to TRBJ2-3, with D perhaps matching TRBD2 (5 bases). CDR1 and CDR2 (germline): SNHLY, FYNNEI. This CDR3 is 13 amino acids long. Between the trimmed V and J ends, which lost 0 bases and 8 bases, there was a span of 9 bases. CDR3 loop: CASSEAPRVTQYF. The CDR3 DNA is TGTGCCAGCAGTGAAGCCCCGAGGGTTACGCAGTATTTT.